The 10 T cell receptor beta chains given below trace back to one sample, sequenced in a study of T cells in Graves' hyperthyroidism and ophthalmopathy. RNA transcripts served as the template for amplifying TCR beta CDR3 regions. HTBI primers were used for first-round RT-PCR of the TCR CDR3. MiXCR, applied by TCRdb to the multiplex PCR reads, yields one record per CDR3 protein. This sample has 300,000 to 500,000 distinct CDR3 sequences, with over 13% found just once. The sequenced sample was blood. These receptors were obtained from a middle-aged man with Graves' ophthalmopathy.

This clonotype was counted at least ten times. V gene TRBV12-3 or TRBV12-4 combines with J gene TRBJ2-1; D is unclear. The V and J ends lost 3 bases and 2 bases respectively, with 8 bases between them. The CDR3 has 14 residues. The DNA of the CDR3 is TGTGCCAGCAGTTTGTTACCTCCCTACAATGAGCAGTTCTTC. It encodes CASSLLPPYNEQFF.

This clonotype has only a few counts. This chain connects TRBV15 to TRBJ1-5; maybe TRBD1 (6 bases). The CDR3 covers 15 residues. CDR1 is LNHNV and CDR2 is YYDKDF in the germline V gene (reference sequence). Deletions cut 6 bases from V and 0 bases from J, with 12 bases between. CDR3 in DNA: TGTGCCACCAGTCGGGACATAAATAGCAATCAGCCCCAGCATTTT. Protein: CATSRDINSNQPQHF.

This clonotype was counted once. The chain uses TRBV27 and TRBJ2-2, with D uncertain. This CDR3 has 11 residues. Germline lookup yields CDR1 MNHEY and CDR2 SMNVEV (reference sequence). The V end lost 10 bases, the J end lost 6 bases, and 9 bases lay between the germline ends. This chain's CDR3 is CATELAGELFF. Written as DNA, the CDR3 is TGTGCCACCGAATTGGCCGGGGAGCTGTTTTTT.

The chain couples TRBV20-1 to TRBJ1-2, with D hard to call. V lost 5 bases, J lost 2 bases, and 15 bases lay in between. Germline V CDR1 and CDR2: DFQATT, SNEGSKA (reference sequence). There are 14 residues in the CDR3. CDR3 region: CSAPLSQLNYGYTF. The CDR3 nucleotides read TGCAGTGCTCCCCTCTCCCAGTTAAACTATGGCTACACCTTC.

The rearrangement joins TRBV14 to TRBJ1-5; no clear D gene. CDR1 and CDR2 (germline): SGHDN, FVKESK. The CDR3 covers 14 residues. Trimming removed 1 base at V and 6 bases at J, with 10 bases between. The CDR3 nucleotides are TGTGCCAGCAGCCAAGGAGGGTTCGGTCAGCCCCAGCATTTT. Protein sequence: CASSQGGFGQPQHF.

This clonotype showed up many times. The V and J genes are TRBV5-1 and TRBJ2-1, with 12 positions matching TRBD1. From germline, CDR1 is SGHRS and CDR2 YFSETQ. Losses at the gene ends were 0 bases for V and 4 bases for J; bases not matched to a gene: 14. CDR3 size: 20 residues. This chain's CDR3 is CASSLGGGQGAQRLYNEQFF. For the CDR3, the DNA is TGCGCCAGCAGCTTGGGCGGGGGACAGGGGGCGCAGAGGTTATACAATGAGCAGTTCTTC.

In this sample, this clonotype turned up once. This chain joins TRBV28 and TRBJ2-7; D not certain. The germline CDR1 and CDR2 sequences are MDHEN and SYDVKM. The ends were cut back, 6 bases at V and 3 bases at J, with 6 bases in the middle. The CDR3 is 11 amino acids. The CDR3 nucleotides read TGTGCCAGCAGAGGGCACTACGAGCAGTACTTC. Translating it yields CASRGHYEQYF.

This clonotype showed up many times. The chain joins TRBV27 to TRBJ2-7; D call uncertain. CDR3 length equals 14 residues. Germline-derived CDR1 and CDR2 are MNHEY and SMNVEV (reference sequence). Trimming shortened V by 4 bases and J by 0 bases, and 10 bases separated the two germline ends. CDR3 in amino acids: CASSWDSTSYEQYF. The CDR3 nucleotides are TGTGCCAGCAGTTGGGATTCTACCTCCTACGAGCAGTACTTC.

This clonotype was recorded many times. This chain uses TRBV12-3 or TRBV12-4 with TRBJ1-1; 7 bases line up with TRBD1. The CDR3 is 17 amino acids. V gave up 3 bases and J gave up 0 bases; unmatched junction bases: 10. CDR3 DNA: TGTGCCAGCAGTTTCGTACCGGGACAGATCATGAACACTGAAGCTTTCTTT. It codes for CASSFVPGQIMNTEAFF.

This clonotype was detected ten times or more. This chain uses TRBV6-1 with TRBJ2-3; 10 bases fit TRBD1. Trimming cost V 7 bases and J 6 bases; bases outside gene matches: 13. This CDR3 has 16 residues. The germline V gene encodes CDR1 MNHNS and CDR2 SASEGT. The CDR3 region has the DNA TGTGCCAGCACCCCGGAGACAGGGGGCATTACTGATACGCAGTATTTT. This codes for CASTPETGGITDTQYF.